The entry below describes one TCR beta chain. The sample is drawn from a study of beta chain features in type 1 diabetes. As every portion of the isolated RNA was reverse transcribed, the sequencing read expressed TCRB transcripts. Sequenced by immunoSEQ multiplex PCR; TCRdb stores in-frame clones only, minus some. This sample has approximately 400,000 clones, with roughly 15% found just once. Sample: naive CD4+ T cells from blood. The clonotype originates from a young woman in good health.

The CDR3, as DNA: TGTGCCAGCAGCTTATCCAGAAGCACAGATACGCAGTATTTT. Translated, it gives CASSLSRSTDTQYF. The V and J genes are TRBV11-1 and TRBJ2-3; no definite D call. The germline V gene encodes CDR1 SGHAT and CDR2 FQDESV (reference sequence). Trimming removed 2 bases from V and 0 bases from J, with 6 bases in between. The CDR3 is 14 amino acids.